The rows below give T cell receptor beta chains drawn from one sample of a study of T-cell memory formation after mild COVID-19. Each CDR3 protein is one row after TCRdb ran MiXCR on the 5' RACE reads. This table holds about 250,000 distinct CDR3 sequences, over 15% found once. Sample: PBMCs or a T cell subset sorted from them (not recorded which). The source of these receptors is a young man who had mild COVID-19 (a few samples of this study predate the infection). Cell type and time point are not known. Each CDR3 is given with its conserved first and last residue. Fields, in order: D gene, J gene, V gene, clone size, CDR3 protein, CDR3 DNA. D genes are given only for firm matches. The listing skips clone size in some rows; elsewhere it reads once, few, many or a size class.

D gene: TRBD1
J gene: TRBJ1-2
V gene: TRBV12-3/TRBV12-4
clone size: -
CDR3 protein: CASSLTGRLRGYTF
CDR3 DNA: TGTGCCAGCAGTTTGACAGGGAGGTTGAGGGGCTACACCTTC

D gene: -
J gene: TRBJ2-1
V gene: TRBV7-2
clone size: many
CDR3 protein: CASSLAGYSYNEQFF
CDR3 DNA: TGTGCCAGCAGCTTAGCGGGCTACTCCTACAATGAGCAGTTCTTC

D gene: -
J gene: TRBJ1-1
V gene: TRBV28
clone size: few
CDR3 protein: CASSPGGPNTEAFF
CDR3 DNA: TGTGCCAGCAGTCCCGGGGGCCCGAACACTGAAGCTTTCTTT

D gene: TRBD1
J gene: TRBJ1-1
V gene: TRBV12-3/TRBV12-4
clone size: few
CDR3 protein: CASRYRTGRTEAFF
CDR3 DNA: TGTGCCAGCAGATACAGGACAGGGAGGACTGAAGCTTTCTTT

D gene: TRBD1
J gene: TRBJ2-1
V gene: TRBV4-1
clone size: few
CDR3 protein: CASSQGQGSYNEQFF
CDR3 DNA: TGCGCCAGCAGCCAGGGACAGGGTTCCTACAATGAGCAGTTCTTC

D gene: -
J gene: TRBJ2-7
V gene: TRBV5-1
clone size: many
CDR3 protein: CASSRGGYEQYF
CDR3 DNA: TGCGCCAGCAGTCGGGGAGGCTACGAGCAGTACTTC

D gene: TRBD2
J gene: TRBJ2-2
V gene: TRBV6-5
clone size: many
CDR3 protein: CASSRPSGGLSGELFF
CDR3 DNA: TGTGCCAGCAGCCGACCTAGCGGGGGTCTCTCCGGGGAGCTGTTTTTT

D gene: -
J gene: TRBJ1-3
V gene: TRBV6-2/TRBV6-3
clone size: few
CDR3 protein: CASLDHSGNTIYF
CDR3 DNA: TGTGCCAGCCTGGACCACTCTGGAAACACCATATATTTT

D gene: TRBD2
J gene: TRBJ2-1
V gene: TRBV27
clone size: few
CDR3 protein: CASRLARVYNEQFF
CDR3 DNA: TGTGCCAGCCGACTAGCAAGGGTCTACAATGAGCAGTTCTTC

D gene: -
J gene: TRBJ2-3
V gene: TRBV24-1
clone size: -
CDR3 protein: CATSATDTYTDTQYF
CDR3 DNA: TGTGCCACCAGTGCCACGGACACTTACACAGATACGCAGTATTTT

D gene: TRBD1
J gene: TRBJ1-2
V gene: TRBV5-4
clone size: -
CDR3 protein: CASSLRSWSGQTVYGYTF
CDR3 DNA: TGTGCCAGCAGCTTGAGGTCCTGGTCGGGACAGACTGTCTATGGCTACACCTTC

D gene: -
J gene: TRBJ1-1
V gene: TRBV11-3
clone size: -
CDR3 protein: CASSSGQNEAFF
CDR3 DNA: TGTGCCAGCAGCAGCGGACAAAATGAAGCTTTCTTT

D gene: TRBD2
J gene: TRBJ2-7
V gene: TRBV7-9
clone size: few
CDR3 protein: CASSPWASGYEQYF
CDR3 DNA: TGTGCCAGCAGCCCGTGGGCTAGCGGCTACGAGCAGTACTTC

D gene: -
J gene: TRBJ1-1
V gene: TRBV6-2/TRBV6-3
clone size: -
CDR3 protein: CASSHITNVAEAFF
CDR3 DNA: TGTGCCAGCAGCCATATCACCAATGTCGCTGAAGCTTTCTTT

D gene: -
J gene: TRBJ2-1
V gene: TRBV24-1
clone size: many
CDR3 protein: CATSGQGGRYEQFF
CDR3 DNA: TGTGCCACCAGTGGGCAGGGGGGCCGGTATGAGCAGTTCTTC

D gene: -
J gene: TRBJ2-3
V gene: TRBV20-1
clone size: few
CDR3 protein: CSASRTWGTDTQYF
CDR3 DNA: TGCAGTGCTAGCCGTACCTGGGGCACAGATACGCAGTATTTT

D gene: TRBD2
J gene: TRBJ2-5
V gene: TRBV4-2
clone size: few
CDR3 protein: CASSHLRGGETQYF
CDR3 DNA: TGTGCCAGCAGCCACCTTCGGGGGGGGGAGACCCAGTACTTC

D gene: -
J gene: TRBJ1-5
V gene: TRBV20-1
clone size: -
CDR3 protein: CSARDRGGIGPQHF
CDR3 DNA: TGCAGTGCTAGAGATCGGGGAGGGATAGGGCCCCAGCATTTT

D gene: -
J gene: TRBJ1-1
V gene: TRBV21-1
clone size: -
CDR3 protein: CASSKLEVFETFF
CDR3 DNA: TGTGCCAGCAGCAAACTGGAGGTTTTCGAAACTTTCTTT

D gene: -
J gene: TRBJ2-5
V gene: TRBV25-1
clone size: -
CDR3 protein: CASTSGFGETQYF
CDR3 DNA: TGTGCCAGCACCTCCGGGTTTGGGGAGACCCAGTACTTC

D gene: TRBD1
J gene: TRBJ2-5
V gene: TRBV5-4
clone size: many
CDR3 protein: CASSSGQGARETQYF
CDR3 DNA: TGTGCCAGCAGCTCTGGACAGGGGGCGCGGGAGACCCAGTACTTC

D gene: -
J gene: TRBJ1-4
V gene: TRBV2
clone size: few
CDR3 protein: CASRPRDANEKLFF
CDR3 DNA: TGTGCCAGCAGGCCCAGGGACGCTAATGAAAAACTGTTTTTT

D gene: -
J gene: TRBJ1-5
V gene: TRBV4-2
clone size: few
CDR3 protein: CASSQVVSTYSNQPQHF
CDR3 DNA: TGTGCCAGCAGCCAAGTTGTCAGCACCTATAGCAATCAGCCCCAGCATTTT

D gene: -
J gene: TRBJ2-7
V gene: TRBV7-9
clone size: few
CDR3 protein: CASSLGDGGAVRDYEQYF
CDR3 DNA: TGTGCCAGCAGCTTAGGTGACGGGGGCGCGGTTCGAGACTACGAGCAGTACTTC